Given below is one T cell receptor beta chain in context. From its re-call of the 5' RACE reads, TCRdb lists each CDR3 protein once, without DNA. Found here are 440,000 or so distinct CDR3 sequences; the top ten clones hold 7.3%. CDR3 length: 15 residues. Germline CDR1 and CDR2: SGHRS and YFSETQ. The entry originates in a study of T cells expressing NK-cell markers. The source of this sequence is a woman aged 18 to 75 in good health. Sequenced material: blood T cells: a sorted CD56 or NKG2C T cell subset, CD4+ or CD8+ T cells, or bulk PBMC T cells (not recorded which). This chain links TRBV5-1 with TRBJ2-3; TCRdb proposes TRBD2, but this gene call is untestable without DNA. The CDR3 loop reads CASSLLTSGVGTQYF.